The rows below give T cell receptor beta chains drawn from one sample of a study of blood T cell repertoires in COVID-19. Sequencing was performed with immunoSEQ multiplex PCR; in TCRdb, only in-frame clones are kept and a portion is missing. This table holds over 200,000 clones, approximately 90% found once. Sequencing used peripheral blood. These receptors came from a woman aged 40 to 49 who had recovered from COVID-19. The CDR3 runs from the conserved cysteine through the conserved F or W. D genes are given only for firm matches. Expanded clones get a size class; other rows say once, few or many, or leave the size out.

clone size,J gene,D gene,V gene,CDR3 protein,CDR3 DNA
-,TRBJ1-2,TRBD1,TRBV6-5,CASRHGQGWSF,TGTGCCAGCAGACACGGACAGGGCTGGTCGTTC
once,TRBJ1-1,-,TRBV6-5,CASSHRTAQNTEAFF,TGTGCCAGCAGTCACAGGACAGCACAGAACACTGAAGCTTTCTTT
-,TRBJ2-5,-,TRBV19,CASSIGQGTETQYF,TGTGCCAGTAGTATAGGGCAGGGTACGGAGACCCAGTACTTC
-,TRBJ1-5,TRBD1,TRBV4-1,CASSPDGTGVTQPQHF,TGCGCCAGCAGCCCAGACGGGACAGGGGTGACTCAGCCCCAGCATTTT
once,TRBJ2-3,TRBD2,TRBV5-1,CASSPEVRWVAGGSGDTQYF,TGCGCCAGCAGCCCGGAGGTCCGGTGGGTAGCGGGAGGGTCGGGGGATACGCAGTATTTT
-,TRBJ2-5,TRBD2,TRBV3-1/TRBV3-2,CASRLAGGGQETQYF,TGTGCCAGCAGACTAGCGGGAGGAGGACAAGAGACCCAGTACTTC
-,TRBJ1-1,-,TRBV10-3,CAISQGGGTEAFF,TGTGCCATCAGCCAAGGTGGGGGGACTGAAGCTTTCTTT
-,TRBJ1-6,-,TRBV27,CASSFDRDSPLHF,TGTGCCAGCAGTTTTGATCGGGATTCACCCCTCCACTTT
-,TRBJ1-2,-,TRBV10-3,CAISEGGAGLSYTF,TGTGCCATCAGTGAGGGGGGCGCAGGCCTTAGCTACACCTTC
-,TRBJ2-2,TRBD2,TRBV2,CASSRSGRANTGELFF,TGTGCCAGCAGCCGTAGCGGGAGAGCGAACACCGGGGAGCTGTTTTTT
once,TRBJ2-7,TRBD1,TRBV18,CASSPRDRGLYEQYF,TGTGCCAGCTCACCACGGGACAGGGGTCTCTACGAGCAGTACTTC
-,TRBJ2-3,-,TRBV12-1,CASSLAGDTQYF,TGTGCCAGCAGCTTAGCGGGAGATACGCAGTATTTT
once,TRBJ1-5,-,TRBV4-1,CASSRTGGAQHF,TGCGCCAGCAGCCGAACAGGTGGGGCCCAGCATTTT
-,TRBJ1-2,TRBD1,TRBV5-1,CASSLSRTGVGNYGYTF,TGCGCCAGCAGCTTGTCCCGGACAGGGGTGGGTAACTATGGCTACACCTTC
once,TRBJ1-6,TRBD1,TRBV6-1,CASSGRDRVSYNSPLHF,TGTGCCAGCAGTGGTAGGGACAGGGTGTCCTATAATTCACCCCTCCACTTT